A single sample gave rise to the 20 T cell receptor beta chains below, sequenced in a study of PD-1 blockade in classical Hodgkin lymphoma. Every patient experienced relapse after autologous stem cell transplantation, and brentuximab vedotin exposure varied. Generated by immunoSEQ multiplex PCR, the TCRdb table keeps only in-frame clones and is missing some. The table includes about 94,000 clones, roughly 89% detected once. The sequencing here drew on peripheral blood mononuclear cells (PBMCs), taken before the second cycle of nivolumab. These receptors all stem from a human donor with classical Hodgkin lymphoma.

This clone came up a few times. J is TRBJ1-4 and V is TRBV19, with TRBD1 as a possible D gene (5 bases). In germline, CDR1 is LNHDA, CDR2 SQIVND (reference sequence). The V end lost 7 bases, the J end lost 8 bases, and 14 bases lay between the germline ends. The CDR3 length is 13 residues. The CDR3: CASTGRAMEKLFF. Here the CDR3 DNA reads TGTGCCAGTACCGGCAGGGCAATGGAAAAACTGTTTTTT.

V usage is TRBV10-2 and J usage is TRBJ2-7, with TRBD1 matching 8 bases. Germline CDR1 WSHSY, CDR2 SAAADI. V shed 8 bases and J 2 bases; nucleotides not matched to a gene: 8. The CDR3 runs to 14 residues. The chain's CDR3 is CASVLGTGPYEQYF. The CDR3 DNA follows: TGCGCCAGCGTGTTGGGGACAGGACCCTACGAGCAGTACTTC.

The CDR3 coding sequence is TGTGCCAGCAGCTGGGGGATCCGACAGGAAAAACTGTTTTTT. Amino acid sequence: CASSWGIRQEKLFF. This chain joins TRBV28 and TRBJ1-4, with D possibly being TRBD1 (5 bases). The V gene lost 6 bases and the J gene lost 8 bases, with 16 bases spanning the gap. The V gene's germline CDR1 is MDHEN and CDR2 SYDVKM. CDR3 length: 14 residues.

The CDR3 nucleotides are TGCAGCGTTGAAGAAAACAGGGGAAACTATGGCTACACCTTC. As protein: CSVEENRGNYGYTF. This chain links TRBV29-1 with TRBJ1-2; 7 nucleotides line up with TRBD1. The CDR3 spans 14 residues. The V segment lost 0 bases and the J segment 2 bases; nucleotides outside the gene matches: 3. Germline V CDR1 and CDR2: SQVTM, ANQGSEA.

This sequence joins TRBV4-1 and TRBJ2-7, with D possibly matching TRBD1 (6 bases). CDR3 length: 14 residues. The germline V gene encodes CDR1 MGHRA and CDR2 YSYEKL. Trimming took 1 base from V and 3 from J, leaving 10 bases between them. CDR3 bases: TGCGCCAGCAGCCAAGGCACAGGGTACTACGAGCAGTACTTC. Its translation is CASSQGTGYYEQYF.

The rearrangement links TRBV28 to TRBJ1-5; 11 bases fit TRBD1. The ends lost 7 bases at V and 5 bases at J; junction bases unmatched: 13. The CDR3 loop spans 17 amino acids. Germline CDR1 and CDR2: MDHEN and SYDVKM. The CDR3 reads CASTRTGGRLGHQPQHF. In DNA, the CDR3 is TGTGCCAGCACCAGGACAGGGGGCAGACTAGGACATCAGCCCCAGCATTTT. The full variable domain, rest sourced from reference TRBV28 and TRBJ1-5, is DVKVTQSSRYLVKRTGEKVFLECVQDMDHENMFWYRQDPGLGLRLIYFSYDVKMKEKGDIPEGYSVSREKKERFSLILESASTNQTSMYLCASTRTGGRLGHQPQHFGDGTRLSIL.

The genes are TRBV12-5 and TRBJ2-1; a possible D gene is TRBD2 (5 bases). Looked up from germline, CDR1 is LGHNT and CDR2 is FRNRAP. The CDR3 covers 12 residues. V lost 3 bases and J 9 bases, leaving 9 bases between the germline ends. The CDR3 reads CASGFGEREQFF. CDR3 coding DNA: TGTGCTAGTGGTTTCGGGGAGCGTGAGCAGTTCTTC. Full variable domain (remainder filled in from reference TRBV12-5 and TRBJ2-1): DARVTQTPRHKVTEMGQEVTMRCQPILGHNTVFWYRQTMMQGLELLAYFRNRAPLDDSGMPKDRFSAEMPDATLATLKIQPSEPRDSAVYFCASGFGEREQFFGPGTRLTVL.

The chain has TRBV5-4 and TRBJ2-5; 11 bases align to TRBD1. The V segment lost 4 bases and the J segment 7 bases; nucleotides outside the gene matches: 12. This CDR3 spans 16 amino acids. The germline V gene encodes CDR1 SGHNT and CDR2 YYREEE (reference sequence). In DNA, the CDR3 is TGTGCCAGCAGCCCGGGACAGGGGGGGGTTGTTGGGACCCAGTACTTC. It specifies CASSPGQGGVVGTQYF.

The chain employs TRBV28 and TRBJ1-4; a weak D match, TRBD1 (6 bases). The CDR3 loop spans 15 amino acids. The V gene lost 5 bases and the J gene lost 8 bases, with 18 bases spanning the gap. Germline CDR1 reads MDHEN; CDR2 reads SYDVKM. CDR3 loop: CASSPRGEGVEKLFF. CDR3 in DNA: TGTGCCAGCAGTCCCCGTGGGGAGGGGGTGGAAAAACTGTTTTTT.

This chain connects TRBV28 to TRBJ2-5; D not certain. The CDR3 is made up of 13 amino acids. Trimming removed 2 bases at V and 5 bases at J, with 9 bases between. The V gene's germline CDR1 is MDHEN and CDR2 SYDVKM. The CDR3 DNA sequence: TGTGCCAGCAGTTTAAGCTTTGGGGAGACCCAGTACTTC. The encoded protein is CASSLSFGETQYF.

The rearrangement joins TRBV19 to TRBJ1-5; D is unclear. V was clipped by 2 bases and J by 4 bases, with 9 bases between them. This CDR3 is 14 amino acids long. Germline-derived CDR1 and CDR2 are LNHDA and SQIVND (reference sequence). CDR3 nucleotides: TGTGCCAGTAGTATACTCGATTGGAATCAGCCCCAGCATTTT. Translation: CASSILDWNQPQHF.

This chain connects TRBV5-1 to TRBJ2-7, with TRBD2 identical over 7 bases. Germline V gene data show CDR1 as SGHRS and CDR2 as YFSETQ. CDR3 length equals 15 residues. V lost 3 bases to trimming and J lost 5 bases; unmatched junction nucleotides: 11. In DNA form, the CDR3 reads TGCGCCAGCAGCTCATGGGGGGAGGGCCCGGACGAGCAGTACTTC. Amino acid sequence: CASSSWGEGPDEQYF.

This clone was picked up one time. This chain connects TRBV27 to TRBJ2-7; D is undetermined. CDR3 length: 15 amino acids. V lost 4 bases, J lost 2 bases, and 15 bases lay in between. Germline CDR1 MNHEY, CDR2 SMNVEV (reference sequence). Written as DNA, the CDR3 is TGTGCCAGCAGTTCCGCGATCGGACGAGCCTACGAGCAGTACTTC. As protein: CASSSAIGRAYEQYF.

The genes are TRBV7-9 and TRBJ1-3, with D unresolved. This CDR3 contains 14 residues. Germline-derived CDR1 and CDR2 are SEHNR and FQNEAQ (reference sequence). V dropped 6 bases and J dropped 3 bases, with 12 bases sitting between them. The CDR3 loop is CASSKVGDGNTIYF. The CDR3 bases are TGTGCCAGCAGTAAAGTCGGTGATGGAAACACCATATATTTT.

The CDR3 region is CATSREGQGNSPLHF. Here the CDR3 DNA reads TGTGCCACCAGCAGAGAGGGACAGGGGAATTCACCCCTCCACTTT. The chain carries TRBV15 and TRBJ1-6; 10 positions match TRBD1. CDR1 and CDR2 from the germline V gene are LNHNV and YYDKDF (reference sequence). The CDR3 totals 15 residues. Trimming at V came to 0 bases and at J to 7 bases, leaving 0 bases not matched to a gene.

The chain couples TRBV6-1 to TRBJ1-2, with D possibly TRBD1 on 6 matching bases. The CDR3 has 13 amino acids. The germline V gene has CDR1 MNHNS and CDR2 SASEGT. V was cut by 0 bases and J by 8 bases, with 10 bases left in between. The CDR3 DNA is TGTGCCAGCAGTGAAGCGACAGGTTGGGGCTACACCTTC. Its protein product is CASSEATGWGYTF.

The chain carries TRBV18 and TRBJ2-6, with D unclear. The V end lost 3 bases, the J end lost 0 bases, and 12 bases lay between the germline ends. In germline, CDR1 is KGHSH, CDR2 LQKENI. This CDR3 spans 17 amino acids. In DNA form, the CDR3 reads TGTGCCAGCTCACCCGTGACACCCTTCTCTGGGGCCAACGTCCTGACTTTC. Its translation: CASSPVTPFSGANVLTF.

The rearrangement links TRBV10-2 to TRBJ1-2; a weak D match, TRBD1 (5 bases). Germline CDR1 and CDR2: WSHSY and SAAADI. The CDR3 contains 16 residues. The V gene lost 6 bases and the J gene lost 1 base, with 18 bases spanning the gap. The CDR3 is CASSRDSWGINYGYTF. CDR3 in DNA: TGCGCCAGCAGCCGGGATTCCTGGGGGATTAACTATGGCTACACCTTC.

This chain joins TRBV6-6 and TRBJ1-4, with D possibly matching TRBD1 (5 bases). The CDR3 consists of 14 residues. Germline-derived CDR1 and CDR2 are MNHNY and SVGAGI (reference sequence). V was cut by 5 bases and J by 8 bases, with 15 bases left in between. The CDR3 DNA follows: TGTGCCAGCAGTAACGGAGAATGGGGGGAAAAACTGTTTTTT. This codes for CASSNGEWGEKLFF.

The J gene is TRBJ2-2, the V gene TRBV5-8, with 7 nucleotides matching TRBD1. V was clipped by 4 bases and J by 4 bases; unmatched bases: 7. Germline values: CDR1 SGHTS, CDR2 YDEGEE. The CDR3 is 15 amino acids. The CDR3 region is CASSRGTEPTGELFF. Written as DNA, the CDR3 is TGTGCCAGCAGCAGGGGGACAGAACCCACCGGGGAGCTGTTTTTT.